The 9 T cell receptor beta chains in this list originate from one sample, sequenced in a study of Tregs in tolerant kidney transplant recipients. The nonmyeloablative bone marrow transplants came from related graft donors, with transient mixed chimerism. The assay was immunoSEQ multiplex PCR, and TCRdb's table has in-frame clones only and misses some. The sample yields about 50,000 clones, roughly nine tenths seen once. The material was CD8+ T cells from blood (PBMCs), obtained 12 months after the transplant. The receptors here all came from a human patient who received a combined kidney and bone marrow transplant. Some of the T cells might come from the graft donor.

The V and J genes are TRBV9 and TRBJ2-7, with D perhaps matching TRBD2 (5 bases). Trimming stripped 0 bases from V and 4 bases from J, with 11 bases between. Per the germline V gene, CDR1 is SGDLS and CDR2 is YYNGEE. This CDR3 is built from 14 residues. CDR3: CASSVGRVGYEQYF. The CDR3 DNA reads TGTGCCAGCAGCGTAGGGCGGGTTGGGTACGAGCAGTACTTC.

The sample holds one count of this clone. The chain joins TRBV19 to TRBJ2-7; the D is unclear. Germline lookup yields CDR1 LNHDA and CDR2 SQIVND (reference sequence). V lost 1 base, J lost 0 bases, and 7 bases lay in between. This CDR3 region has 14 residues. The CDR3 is CASSIVRGSYEQYF. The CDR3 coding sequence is TGTGCCAGTAGTATAGTCCGCGGCTCCTACGAGCAGTACTTC.

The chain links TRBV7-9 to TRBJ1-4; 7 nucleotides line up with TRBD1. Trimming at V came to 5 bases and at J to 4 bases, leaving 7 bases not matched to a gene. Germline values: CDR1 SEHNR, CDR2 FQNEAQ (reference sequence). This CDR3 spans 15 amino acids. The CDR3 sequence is CASSTSTGINEKLFF. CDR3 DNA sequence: TGTGCCAGCAGCACTTCGACAGGGATTAATGAAAAACTGTTTTTT.

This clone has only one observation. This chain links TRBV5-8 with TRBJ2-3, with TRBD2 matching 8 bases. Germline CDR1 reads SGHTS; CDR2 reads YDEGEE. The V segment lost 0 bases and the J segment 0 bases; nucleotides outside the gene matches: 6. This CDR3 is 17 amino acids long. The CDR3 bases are TGTGCCAGCAGCTTGGCTGGGGCTAGCGGGAGCACAGATACGCAGTATTTT. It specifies CASSLAGASGSTDTQYF.

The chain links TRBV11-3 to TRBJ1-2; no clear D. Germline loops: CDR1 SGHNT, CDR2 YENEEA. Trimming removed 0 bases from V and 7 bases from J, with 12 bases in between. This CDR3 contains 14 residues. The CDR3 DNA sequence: TGTGCCAGCAGCTTAGACCAGGTCCGGGGTGGCTACACCTTC. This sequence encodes CASSLDQVRGGYTF.

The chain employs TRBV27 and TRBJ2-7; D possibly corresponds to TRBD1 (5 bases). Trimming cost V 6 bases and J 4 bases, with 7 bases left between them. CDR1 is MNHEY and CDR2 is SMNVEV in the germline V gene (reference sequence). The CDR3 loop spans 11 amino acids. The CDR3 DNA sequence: TGTGCCAGCAGCCAGGGTTACGAGCAGTACTTC. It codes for CASSQGYEQYF.

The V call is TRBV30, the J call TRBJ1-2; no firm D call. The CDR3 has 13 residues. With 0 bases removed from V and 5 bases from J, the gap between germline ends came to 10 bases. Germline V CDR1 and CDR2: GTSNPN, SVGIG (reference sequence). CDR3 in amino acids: CAWSVTGYYGYTF. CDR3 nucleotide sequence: TGTGCCTGGAGTGTAACCGGGTATTATGGCTACACCTTC. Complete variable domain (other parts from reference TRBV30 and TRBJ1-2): SQTIHQWPATLVQPVGSPLSLECTVEGTSNPNLYWYRQAAGRGLQLLFYSVGIGQISSEVPQNLSASRPQDRQFILSSKKLLLSDSGFYLCAWSVTGYYGYTFGSGTRLTVV.

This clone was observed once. CDR3 amino acids: CASSHIGQTGVYEQYF. CDR3 bases: TGTGCCAGCAGTCATATCGGCCAGACCGGGGTCTATGAGCAGTACTTC. V usage is TRBV27 and J usage is TRBJ2-7; TRBD2 might be the D (5 bases). The CDR3 is made up of 16 amino acids. Germline V gene lookup returns CDR1 MNHEY and CDR2 SMNVEV (reference sequence). Between the trimmed V and J ends, which lost 5 bases and 7 bases, there was a span of 24 bases.

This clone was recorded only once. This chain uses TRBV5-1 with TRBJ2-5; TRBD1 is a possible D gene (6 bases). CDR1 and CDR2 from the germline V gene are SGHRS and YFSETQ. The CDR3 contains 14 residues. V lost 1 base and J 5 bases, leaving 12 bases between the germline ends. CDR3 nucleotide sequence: TGCGCCAGCAGCTTGTGGGGGCCCGGTGAGACCCAGTACTTC. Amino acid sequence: CASSLWGPGETQYF. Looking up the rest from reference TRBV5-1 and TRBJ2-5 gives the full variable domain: KAGVTQTPRYLIKTRGQQVTLSCSPISGHRSVSWYQQTPGQGLQFLFEYFSETQRNKGNFPGRFSGRQFSNSRSEMNVSTLELGDSALYLCASSLWGPGETQYFGPGTRLLVL.